This entry lists 30 T cell receptor beta chains sequenced from one sample in a study of cytomegalovirus exposure and HLA in healthy donors. Use of 60 Vbeta and 13 Jbeta primers characterized the PCR. The method was immunoSEQ multiplex PCR; TCRdb's version includes in-frame clones alone and lacks a portion of them. The sample shows some 90,000 clones, over 75% of them seen only once. The specimen was PBMCs. These receptors all stem from a female donor in good health and CMV-seronegative.

The gene calls are TRBV5-1 and TRBJ2-6; no clear D gene. In germline, CDR1 is SGHRS, CDR2 YFSETQ. V lost 7 bases, J lost 1 base, and 3 bases lay in between. The CDR3 contains 12 residues. The CDR3 protein is CASRSGANVLTF. For the CDR3, the DNA is TGCGCCAGCCGGTCTGGGGCCAACGTCCTGACTTTC.

V gene TRBV19 combines with J gene TRBJ2-1; 8 nucleotides align to TRBD2. Trimming removed 6 bases from V and 7 bases from J; junction bases left unmatched: 5. This CDR3 comprises 13 residues. The germline gives CDR1 LNHDA, CDR2 SQIVND (reference sequence). The CDR3 sequence is CASSQRGRNEQFF. CDR3 bases: TGTGCCAGTAGCCAGCGGGGGCGGAATGAGCAGTTCTTC.

The chain combines TRBV6-5 with TRBJ1-3; D not certain. V was clipped by 4 bases and J by 0 bases, with 10 bases between them. Germline CDR1 MNHEY, CDR2 SVGAGI. This CDR3 has 15 amino acids. CDR3 sequence (DNA): TGTGCCAGCAGTTCCAATACTTACTCTGGAAACACCATATATTTT. Its protein product is CASSSNTYSGNTIYF.

The J gene is TRBJ2-5, the V gene TRBV28; TRBD2 agrees at 7 bases. CDR3 size: 13 residues. Germline V gene lookup returns CDR1 MDHEN and CDR2 SYDVKM. V dropped 8 bases and J dropped 5; count of bases not matched to a gene: 8. CDR3 in amino acids: CASGSTSWETQYF. CDR3 nucleotide sequence: TGTGCCAGCGGGTCGACTAGCTGGGAGACCCAGTACTTC.

This chain links TRBV6-1 with TRBJ2-3; no clear D. CDR3 length equals 15 residues. V was pared by 5 bases and J by 5 bases, with 17 bases between. Germline loops: CDR1 MNHNS, CDR2 SASEGT. The CDR3 DNA reads TGTGCCAGCAGTACCCGGGTCTCTTGGGTAGATACGCAGTATTTT. Encoded protein: CASSTRVSWVDTQYF.

This CDR3 reads CASSYRQGTEAFF. The CDR3 region has the DNA TGTGCCAGCAGTTACCGACAGGGGACTGAAGCTTTCTTT. The chain is built from TRBV6-5 and TRBJ1-1; 8 bases line up with TRBD1. The junction had 1 base not matched to a gene; V was cut back by 2 bases and J by 5 bases. This CDR3 is 13 amino acids long. Germline CDR1 is MNHEY and CDR2 is SVGAGI.

The chain combines TRBV5-5 with TRBJ2-1; 10 positions match TRBD1. CDR1 and CDR2 (germline): SGHKS, YYEKEE (reference sequence). J was trimmed by 6 bases and V by 3 bases; bases with no gene match: 3. The CDR3 spans 14 residues. The CDR3 loop is CASSSGTGANEQFF. The DNA of the CDR3 is TGTGCCAGCAGCTCCGGGACAGGGGCCAATGAGCAGTTCTTC.

This clone is a singleton in its sample. This sequence joins TRBV25-1 and TRBJ1-5, with 7 bases lining up with TRBD1. In germline, CDR1 is MGHDK, CDR2 SYGVNS. V lost 4 bases, J lost 0 bases, and 9 bases stayed unmatched. This CDR3 is built from 17 residues. DNA of the CDR3: TGTGCCAGCAGTGCATGGACAGGCTTCTATAGCAATCAGCCCCAGCATTTT. Its protein product is CASSAWTGFYSNQPQHF.

The V gene is TRBV5-4, the J gene TRBJ1-2; tentatively, D is TRBD1 (5 bases). V lost 1 base to trimming and J lost 3 bases, with 10 bases between them. This CDR3 comprises 14 residues. The germline V gene has CDR1 SGHNT and CDR2 YYREEE (reference sequence). As DNA, the CDR3 is TGTGCCAGCAGCTTGTGGCAGGGCTACTATGGCTACACCTTC. Translation gives CASSLWQGYYGYTF.

The chain is built from TRBV2 and TRBJ1-4; 8 bases align to TRBD1. The V gene end was trimmed by 3 bases and the J gene end by 4 bases; junction bases not matched to a gene: 7. The CDR3 totals 16 residues. The V gene's germline CDR1 is SNHLY and CDR2 FYNNEI. Here the CDR3 reads CASSEGVTGGNEKLFF. The CDR3 coding sequence is TGTGCCAGCAGTGAGGGGGTTACAGGGGGTAATGAAAAACTGTTTTTT.

V gene TRBV5-4 combines with J gene TRBJ1-1; weak D call: TRBD1 (6 bases). The V gene's germline CDR1 is SGHNT and CDR2 YYREEE (reference sequence). Trimming removed 4 bases at V and 6 bases at J, with 22 bases between. The CDR3 is 16 amino acids. The CDR3 nucleotides are TGTGCCAGCAGCCCCAGTTTGAGGACAGCCACACCTGAAGCTTTCTTT. The encoded protein is CASSPSLRTATPEAFF.

The chain employs TRBV5-4 and TRBJ2-3; D is possibly TRBD1 (6 bases). Germline V gene data show CDR1 as SGHNT and CDR2 as YYREEE (reference sequence). V lost 0 bases, J lost 3 bases, and 11 bases lay in between. This CDR3 has 15 residues. The CDR3, as DNA: TGTGCCAGCAGCTTGGGAGGCAGGGGAACAGATACGCAGTATTTT. It yields the protein CASSLGGRGTDTQYF.

This chain connects TRBV10-3 to TRBJ1-1, with D tentatively TRBD1 (6 bases). This CDR3 is 14 amino acids long. CDR1 ENHRY and CDR2 SYGVKD come from the germline V gene. V lost 6 bases to trimming and J lost 1 base, with 12 bases between them. The DNA of the CDR3 is TGTGCCATCAGCCAAGGGACACCGAACACTGAAGCTTTCTTT. Encoded protein: CAISQGTPNTEAFF.

The chain couples TRBV15 to TRBJ2-5, with a possible D match to TRBD1 (6 bases). V lost 1 base to trimming and J lost 3 bases, with 12 bases between them. Germline V lookup: CDR1 LNHNV, CDR2 YYDKDF (reference sequence). The CDR3 spans 15 residues. CDR3 amino acids: CATSRGPAGEETQYF. DNA of the CDR3: TGTGCCACCAGCAGAGGCCCTGCAGGGGAAGAGACCCAGTACTTC. The full variable domain, its missing parts supplied by reference TRBV15 and TRBJ2-5, is DAMVIQNPRYQVTQFGKPVTLSCSQTLNHNVMYWYQQKSSQAPKLLFHYYDKDFNNEADTPDNFQSRRPNTSFCFLDIRSPGLGDTAMYLCATSRGPAGEETQYFGPGTRLLVL.

As to this clone: Germline and junction disagree at one end, which may indicate a read error. The chain links TRBV20-1 to TRBJ2-5; D ambiguous. There are 8 residues in the CDR3. Germline V gene data show CDR1 as DFQATT and CDR2 as SNEGSKA (reference sequence). DNA of the CDR3: TGCAGTGCTAGTCCCCTCCACTTC. It encodes CSASPLHF.

This chain uses TRBV4-3 with TRBJ1-2; D might be TRBD1 (6 bases). The CDR3 has 14 amino acids. Trimming left V 4 bases short and J 8 bases short, with 17 bases between. CDR1 LGHNA and CDR2 YSLEER come from the germline V gene. The CDR3 DNA reads as TGCGCCAGCAGCCCCCGTGTGGGGGGGCAGGGCTACACCTTC. Amino acid sequence: CASSPRVGGQGYTF.

The chain recombines TRBV11-2 with TRBJ1-5; D may be TRBD1 (6 bases). CDR1 is SGHAT, CDR2 FQNNGV, per germline. The V and J ends lost 1 base and 0 bases respectively, with 10 bases between them. The CDR3 has 16 residues. The CDR3 bases are TGTGCCAGCAGCTTAGTTATGGACAGTAGCAATCAGCCCCAGCATTTT. As protein: CASSLVMDSSNQPQHF.

The chain recombines TRBV14 with TRBJ2-7; possibly TRBD1 for D (5 bases). The CDR3 has 12 amino acids. The germline V gene encodes CDR1 SGHDN and CDR2 FVKESK. V was trimmed by 4 bases and J by 3 bases, leaving 7 bases between them. CDR3 region: CASSLGDYEQYF. The CDR3 bases are TGTGCCAGCAGCCTAGGGGACTACGAGCAGTACTTC.

This chain links TRBV30 with TRBJ1-2, with D tentatively TRBD1 (6 bases). Per the germline V gene, CDR1 is GTSNPN and CDR2 is SVGIG (reference sequence). V lost 3 bases and J lost 8, with 16 bases in between. The CDR3 sequence is 13 residues long. This CDR3 is CAWRDRFLLGYTF. Here the CDR3 DNA reads TGTGCCTGGAGAGACAGGTTTCTTTTGGGCTACACCTTC.

The V and J genes are TRBV5-6 and TRBJ1-5; 8 bases are a match to TRBD1. The CDR3 runs to 14 residues. After removal of 1 base from V and 4 bases from J, the junction contained 1 base not matched to a gene. Germline V CDR1 and CDR2: SGHDT, YYEEEE. The CDR3 spells CASSLTGGNQPQHF. DNA for the CDR3: TGTGCCAGCAGCTTGACAGGGGGTAATCAGCCCCAGCATTTT. The entire variable domain, with the rest obtained from reference TRBV5-6 and TRBJ1-5, is as follows: DAGVTQSPTHLIKTRGQQVTLRCSPKSGHDTVSWYQQALGQGPQFIFQYYEEEERQRGNFPDRFSGHQFPNYSSELNVNALLLGDSALYLCASSLTGGNQPQHFGDGTRLSIL.

CDR3 in DNA: TGTGCCAGCAGCCTTCGTGGGACAAATAACACCGGGGAGCTGTTTTTT. It specifies CASSLRGTNNTGELFF. The chain recombines TRBV9 with TRBJ2-2, with D possibly being TRBD1 (6 bases). The length of the CDR3 is 16 residues. Trimming left V 4 bases short and J 2 bases short, with 15 bases between. Germline V gene lookup returns CDR1 SGDLS and CDR2 YYNGEE.

The chain recombines TRBV7-2 with TRBJ2-7; 12 bases map to TRBD2. There are 13 residues in the CDR3. Germline V CDR1 and CDR2: SGHTA, FQGNSA. Trimming removed 5 bases from V and 7 bases from J; junction bases left unmatched: 3. The CDR3 reads CASSTGLAGEQYF. The CDR3 DNA is TGTGCCAGCAGCACTGGACTAGCGGGGGAGCAGTACTTC.

The genes are TRBV5-5 and TRBJ2-1, with unresolved D. The CDR3 spans 13 residues. V was shortened by 0 bases and J by 5 bases, with 6 bases between the two germline ends. Germline values: CDR1 SGHKS, CDR2 YYEKEE (reference sequence). The CDR3 here is CASSLGPDNEQFF. The CDR3 DNA sequence: TGTGCCAGCAGCTTGGGGCCAGACAATGAGCAGTTCTTC.

The rearrangement uses TRBV5-1 and TRBJ2-2; 11 nucleotides agree with TRBD1. The CDR3 length is 17 residues. J was trimmed by 5 bases and V by 4 bases; bases with no gene match: 10. Germline V gene lookup returns CDR1 SGHRS and CDR2 YFSETQ. CDR3 loop: CASSPKSGTGGTGELFF. The DNA of the CDR3 is TGCGCCAGCAGCCCCAAATCCGGGACAGGGGGAACCGGGGAGCTGTTTTTT.

This clone was detected only a few times. The chain employs TRBV2 and TRBJ2-5; TRBD1 agrees at 12 bases. The DNA end favors TRBJ2-7, so the J call may be wrong. Germline V lookup: CDR1 SNHLY, CDR2 FYNNEI. The CDR3 totals 16 residues. CDR3 DNA sequence: TGTGCCAGCAGTGAATCCGGGACAGGGGGCGGCTACGAGCAGTACTTC. Translated, it gives CASSESGTGGGYEQYF.

J is TRBJ2-7 and V is TRBV28; 11 bases align to TRBD1. Trimming at V came to 5 bases and at J to 3 bases, leaving 6 bases not matched to a gene. The V gene's germline CDR1 is MDHEN and CDR2 SYDVKM. The CDR3 contains 15 residues. CDR3 DNA sequence: TGTGCCAGCAGTACCTACGGGACAGGGGGCTACGAGCAGTACTTC. It translates to CASSTYGTGGYEQYF.

This chain uses TRBV10-3 with TRBJ1-1; D may be TRBD1 (6 bases). With 6 bases removed from V and 12 bases from J, the gap between germline ends came to 23 bases. Per the germline V gene, CDR1 is ENHRY and CDR2 is SYGVKD. The CDR3 covers 14 residues. CDR3: CAISQTQGRDITFF. In nucleotides, the CDR3 is TGTGCCATCAGCCAAACACAGGGTAGGGATATTACTTTCTTT.

This sequence joins TRBV14 and TRBJ1-2; D unclear. Germline V CDR1 and CDR2: SGHDN, FVKESK. V lost 0 bases to trimming and J lost 6 bases, with 20 bases between them. The CDR3 length is 17 residues. The CDR3 spells CASSQDLPPRPQDGYTF. The CDR3 coding sequence is TGTGCCAGCAGCCAAGACCTGCCCCCAAGACCGCAGGATGGCTACACCTTC.

The rearrangement links TRBV5-1 to TRBJ2-1; 8 bases fit TRBD2. Germline CDR1 is SGHRS and CDR2 is YFSETQ. Trimming at V came to 4 bases and at J to 2 bases, leaving 8 bases not matched to a gene. CDR3 length: 16 residues. The CDR3 coding sequence is TGCGCCAGCAGCGTCGAGGCGGGAGGCACCTACAATGAGCAGTTCTTC. It is translated as CASSVEAGGTYNEQFF.

The rearrangement links TRBV5-1 to TRBJ1-5; a weak D match, TRBD1 (5 bases). CDR3 length equals 14 residues. V gave up 7 bases and J gave up 5 bases, with 16 bases separating them. The germline V gene encodes CDR1 SGHRS and CDR2 YFSETQ. The CDR3 coding sequence is TGCGCCAGCTCCGTGGGGGGTCGCGATCAGCCCCAGCATTTT. Protein: CASSVGGRDQPQHF.